This TCR beta chain was identified during a study of blood T cell repertoires in COVID-19. About the study: Whether acute or convalescent, the COVID-19 samples came from the United States, Italy and Spain.

Cohorts were based on clinical histories the participants reported. In Cohort 3, a recovered donor had either two negative PCRs, clearance, or symptom resolution. This CDR3 is 13 amino acids long. Per germline, CDR1 MDHEN and CDR2 SYDVKM. Trimming shortened V by 6 bases and J by 5 bases, and 13 bases separated the two germline ends. In the study's own analysis: By means of reference gene primer amplification, nucleated cell counts were estimated. The method was immunoSEQ multiplex PCR; TCRdb's version includes in-frame clones alone and lacks a portion of them. V and J calls and clone size are as listed in that table; D and trimming were resolved from the DNA. The sample lists over 250,000 clones; nearly 90% were seen once.

The sequenced material came from PBMCs or T cells enriched from blood (not recorded which). This receptor was identified in a woman aged 55-70 years who had recovered from COVID-19. The chain is built from TRBV28 and TRBJ2-5, with D possibly matching TRBD1 (6 bases). CDR3 amino acids: CASRVTGLETQYF. The DNA of the CDR3 is TGTGCCAGCAGGGTCACAGGGTTGGAGACCCAGTACTTC.